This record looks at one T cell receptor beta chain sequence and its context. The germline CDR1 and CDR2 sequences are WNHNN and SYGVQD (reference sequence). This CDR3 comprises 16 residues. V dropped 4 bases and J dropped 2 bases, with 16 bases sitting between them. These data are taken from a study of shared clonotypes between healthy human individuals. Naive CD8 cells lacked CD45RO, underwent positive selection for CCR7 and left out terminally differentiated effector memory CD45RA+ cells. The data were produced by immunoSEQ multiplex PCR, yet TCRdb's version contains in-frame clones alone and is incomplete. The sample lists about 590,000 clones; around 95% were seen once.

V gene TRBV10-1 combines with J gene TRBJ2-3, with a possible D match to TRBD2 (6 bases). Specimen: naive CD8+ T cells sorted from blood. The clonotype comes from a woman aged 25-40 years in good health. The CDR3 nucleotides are TGCGCCAGCAGTGTGGAGCGGGCCTTTCTCACAGATACGCAGTATTTT. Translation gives CASSVERAFLTDTQYF.